Each of the 19 T cell receptor beta chains below was sequenced from the same sample in a study of blood T cell repertoires in COVID-19. Profiled with immunoSEQ multiplex PCR; TCRdb holds only in-frame clones, not every one. The sample carries 400,000 or so clones, around 86% recorded once. Material for sequencing was peripheral blood. The receptors come from a human donor in a cohort sampled during active COVID-19.

This clone was seen a few times. The V and J genes are TRBV27 and TRBJ1-1; D remains unclear. This CDR3 contains 15 residues. Trimming removed 5 bases at V and 1 base at J, with 14 bases between. Germline lookup yields CDR1 MNHEY and CDR2 SMNVEV (reference sequence). As DNA, the CDR3 is TGTGCCAGCAGTATGGCCCTGGGCTCGAACACTGAAGCTTTCTTT. Its translation is CASSMALGSNTEAFF.

The V call is TRBV9, the J call TRBJ2-3; D possibly corresponds to TRBD2 (6 bases). This CDR3 region has 14 residues. Trimming pared 0 bases from V and 1 base from J, leaving 6 bases between. CDR1 and CDR2 from the germline V gene are SGDLS and YYNGEE. As DNA, the CDR3 is TGTGCCAGCAGCGTAGGGAGGGGCACAGATACGCAGTATTTT. It specifies CASSVGRGTDTQYF.

The rearrangement uses TRBV3-1 (or the pseudogene TRBV3-2) and TRBJ2-3; 10 bases map to TRBD2. The trim removed 4 bases at V and 2 bases at J, leaving 6 bases unmatched. This CDR3 has 16 residues. Germline assignment: CDR1 LGHDT and CDR2 YNNKEL (reference sequence). Written as DNA, the CDR3 is TGTGCCAGCAGCCTAGCGGGGGGAAAGGACACAGATACGCAGTATTTT. Translating it yields CASSLAGGKDTDTQYF.

The chain combines TRBV3-1 (or the pseudogene TRBV3-2) with TRBJ2-7; D is unclear. The CDR3 loop spans 13 amino acids. Looked up from germline, CDR1 is LGHDT and CDR2 is YNNKEL (reference sequence). The germline V and J ends were trimmed by 1 base and 6 bases, with 10 bases remaining between them. The CDR3 loop reads CASSQVAQPEQYF. In DNA, the CDR3 is TGTGCCAGCAGCCAAGTCGCACAGCCCGAGCAGTACTTC.

The chain uses TRBV5-4 and TRBJ2-1, with 12 bases matching TRBD2. Germline V lookup: CDR1 SGHNT, CDR2 YYREEE (reference sequence). The CDR3 loop spans 14 amino acids. Losses at the gene ends were 5 bases for V and 6 bases for J; bases not matched to a gene: 3. The CDR3 DNA follows: TGTGCCAGCAGGGGGGGACTAGCGGGCAATGAGCAGTTCTTC. This translates into CASRGGLAGNEQFF.

The chain is built from TRBV4-2 and TRBJ1-2; D might be TRBD1 (5 bases). Trimming took off 0 bases at V and 2 bases at J, with 7 bases between the two ends. This CDR3 is built from 14 residues. CDR1 and CDR2 from the germline V gene are LGHNA and YNFKEQ. The chain's CDR3 is CASSQDQGNYGYTF. In nucleotides, the CDR3 is TGTGCCAGCAGCCAAGATCAGGGAAACTATGGCTACACCTTC.

The chain carries TRBV19 and TRBJ1-5; TRBD1 is a possible D gene (5 bases). The germline V gene encodes CDR1 LNHDA and CDR2 SQIVND (reference sequence). The CDR3 extends over 14 amino acids. V lost 8 bases and J lost 1, with 12 bases in between. CDR3 residues: CASSGYLSNQPQHF. In DNA form, the CDR3 reads TGTGCCAGTTCAGGGTATCTGAGCAATCAGCCCCAGCATTTT.

The V and J genes are TRBV6-5 and TRBJ2-2; D may be TRBD1 (6 bases). In germline, CDR1 is MNHEY, CDR2 SVGAGI. Trimming shortened V by 10 bases and J by 8 bases, and 20 bases separated the two germline ends. The length of the CDR3 is 14 residues. The DNA for the CDR3 is TGTGCCACCTGGTCCGGGACAAGTCGTGGGGAGCTGTTTTTT. Its protein product is CATWSGTSRGELFF.

The chain is built from TRBV7-9 and TRBJ2-2, with 11 positions matching TRBD2. Germline CDR1 is SEHNR and CDR2 is FQNEAQ (reference sequence). V gave up 11 bases and J gave up 4 bases; unmatched junction bases: 9. There are 15 residues in the CDR3. The CDR3 nucleotides read TGTGCCGGCGAGGTTAGCGGGAGGGCCACCGGGGAGCTGTTTTTT. It yields the protein CAGEVSGRATGELFF.

The chain uses TRBV5-1 and TRBJ1-1; TRBD1 aligns across 8 bases. The CDR3 contains 14 residues. V shed 2 bases, J shed 2 bases, and the junction held 2 bases outside the gene matches. The germline CDR1 and CDR2 sequences are SGHRS and YFSETQ. The CDR3 spells CASSFGQGNTEAFF. The DNA for the CDR3 is TGCGCCAGCAGCTTCGGACAGGGTAACACTGAAGCTTTCTTT.

The chain employs TRBV9 and TRBJ1-2; 9 bases agree with TRBD1. CDR3 length: 14 residues. CDR1 is SGDLS, CDR2 YYNGEE, per germline. The ends lost 4 bases at V and 4 bases at J; junction bases unmatched: 5. This chain's CDR3 is CASSPSTGGYGYTF. The CDR3 nucleotides read TGTGCCAGCAGCCCTTCGACAGGGGGCTATGGCTACACCTTC.

This rearrangement joins TRBV12-3 or TRBV12-4 to TRBJ2-3; tentative D call: TRBD2 (5 bases). V was pared by 6 bases and J by 5 bases, with 9 bases between. CDR3 length: 12 residues. The CDR3 region has the DNA TGTGCCAGCAGGTCAGGAGGAGATACGCAGTATTTT. It codes for CASRSGGDTQYF.

The J gene is TRBJ2-1, the V gene TRBV7-3; tentatively, D is TRBD2 (5 bases). CDR1 and CDR2 from the germline V gene are SGHTA and FQGTGA. This CDR3 is built from 17 residues. Trimming cost V 2 bases and J 3 bases, with 17 bases left between them. The CDR3 DNA is TGTGCCAGCAGCTTAGGGTCGGCCCGGGGTGGCTACAATGAGCAGTTCTTC. Translating gives CASSLGSARGGYNEQFF.

J is TRBJ2-7 and V is TRBV5-5; 9 nucleotides align to TRBD1. V gave up 4 bases and J gave up 6 bases; unmatched junction bases: 8. Germline V CDR1 and CDR2: SGHKS, YYEKEE (reference sequence). The CDR3 consists of 14 residues. Here the CDR3 reads CASSRTGDVGEQYF. The CDR3 DNA sequence: TGTGCCAGCAGCAGGACAGGGGACGTCGGCGAGCAGTACTTC.

The rearrangement uses TRBV3-1 (or the pseudogene TRBV3-2) and TRBJ2-7, with 11 bases identical to TRBD2. Trimming removed 1 base from V and 10 bases from J; junction bases left unmatched: 3. This CDR3 spans 13 amino acids. Germline V gene lookup returns CDR1 LGHDT and CDR2 YNNKEL (reference sequence). The CDR3 loop reads CASSQASGGPQYF. The CDR3, as DNA: TGTGCCAGCAGCCAAGCTAGCGGGGGGCCCCAGTACTTC.

This clone was recorded once. The chain carries TRBV4-2 and TRBJ2-4; D gene ambiguous. Trimming left V 1 base short and J 0 bases short, with 7 bases between. Germline assignment: CDR1 LGHNA and CDR2 YNFKEQ. CDR3 length: 15 residues. Written as DNA, the CDR3 is TGTGCCAGCAGCCAAGCCCGACTAGCCAAAAACATTCAGTACTTC. The encoded protein is CASSQARLAKNIQYF.

V gene TRBV19 combines with J gene TRBJ1-1; 9 bases align to TRBD1. The CDR3 is made up of 14 amino acids. V was clipped by 7 bases and J by 3 bases; unmatched bases: 6. Germline-derived CDR1 and CDR2 are LNHDA and SQIVND (reference sequence). The CDR3 coding sequence is TGTGCCAGTACTCGAGACAGGGGGTACACTGAAGCTTTCTTT. Protein product: CASTRDRGYTEAFF.

This rearrangement joins TRBV28 to TRBJ2-3; maybe TRBD2 (6 bases). The CDR3 is 17 amino acids. Deletions cut 6 bases from V and 0 bases from J, with 19 bases between. Germline assignment: CDR1 MDHEN and CDR2 SYDVKM. CDR3 nucleotide sequence: TGTGCCAGCAGCGACCCCCGAGGGCGGGAAAGCACAGATACGCAGTATTTT. It is translated as CASSDPRGRESTDTQYF.

This chain connects TRBV4-1 to TRBJ2-1; TRBD2 aligns across 9 bases. Trimming at V came to 8 bases and at J to 4 bases, leaving 9 bases not matched to a gene. This CDR3 contains 15 residues. From germline, CDR1 is MGHRA and CDR2 YSYEKL. The CDR3 loop reads CASSSGSGSYNEQFF. The CDR3 DNA reads as TGCGCCAGCTCCTCGGGTAGCGGGAGTTACAATGAGCAGTTCTTC.